This T cell receptor beta chain was identified during a study of response to subunit inactivated influenza vaccine. Study conclusions and caveats: Few additional T cells are recruited per seasonal influenza vaccination, authors suggested.

TCRdb processed the RT-PCR reads anew with MiXCR; each CDR3 protein has one entry. The top ten hold 9.5% to 13% of the sample, which has about 800,000 distinct CDR3 sequences, approximately 21% seen once. Germline assignment: CDR1 DFQATT and CDR2 SNEGSKA (reference sequence). This CDR3 contains 15 residues. The germline V and J ends were trimmed by 3 bases and 8 bases, with 21 bases remaining between them. This clonotype has a handful of counts. As yet, its antigen is unknown. The rearrangement links TRBV20-1 to TRBJ2-3; D is possibly TRBD1 or TRBD2 (6 bases each). The source is a man in his forties or fifties who received an inactivated influenza vaccine. The sequencing used PBMCs from blood, collected 5 days after vaccination. The CDR3, as DNA: TGCAGTGCTAGCGATCGGGGACGGGGGCTGGCTACGCAGTATTTT. Its translation is CSASDRGRGLATQYF.